The 24 T cell receptor beta chains presented below share a single source sample, sequenced in a study of identical twins (dated by TCRdb to about 2016). The method behind the library was 5' RACE. The listed sequencing device is Illumina HiSeq 2000. TCRdb handled the public reads itself, with Q25 trimming in fastp and clone calling in MiXCR, and kept productive beta chains. Entries are consolidated by CDR3 protein sequence, retaining the most common genes and DNA. The sample table shows about 300,000 distinct CDR3 sequences, and 9% to 15% are seen once. Of the sample, approximately 7.6% falls within the top ten clones. These same records also appear under a second study, on yellow fever vaccine responses in identical twins.

Sequencing input: CD8+ T cells sorted from blood. The receptor source for this set is a woman aged 18-30 years in good health.

The chain combines TRBV13 with TRBJ2-7; 7 bases line up with TRBD2. The length of the CDR3 is 13 residues. Germline V lookup: CDR1 PRHDT, CDR2 FYEKMQ (reference sequence). Germline trimming cut 0 bases from V and 6 bases from J; bases unmatched to any gene: 2. The CDR3 region is CASSLGSGGEQYV. CDR3 DNA: TGTGCCAGCAGCTTAGGCTCGGGGGGCGAGCAGTACGTC.

This clonotype has at least ten counts. The rearrangement joins TRBV12-3 or TRBV12-4 to TRBJ1-4; D might be TRBD1 (6 bases). The CDR3 runs to 15 residues. V lost 6 bases to trimming and J lost 5 bases, with 16 bases between them. In DNA form, the CDR3 reads TGTGCCAGCAGAACGGGCAGGGGTAGGAATGAAAAACTGTTTTTT. Amino acids: CASRTGRGRNEKLFF.

This clonotype was seen more than once but under ten times. The chain uses TRBV2 and TRBJ2-1, with 8 bases lining up with TRBD2. After removal of 1 base from V and 2 bases from J, the junction contained 7 bases not matched to a gene. The CDR3 runs to 17 residues. Looked up from germline, CDR1 is SNHLY and CDR2 is FYNNEI. The CDR3 coding sequence is TGTGCCAGCAGTGAAGGTCAGCGGGAGTGGCCCTACAATGAGCAGTTCTTC. Its protein product is CASSEGQREWPYNEQFF.

This clonotype was seen more than once but under ten times. Written as DNA, the CDR3 is TGCGCCAGCAGCCGGGACAGGGGAACTTACAATGAGCAGTTCTTC. Its protein product is CASSRDRGTYNEQFF. The chain recombines TRBV4-1 with TRBJ2-1; 10 bases agree with TRBD1. Germline V gene data show CDR1 as MGHRA and CDR2 as YSYEKL. The trim removed 4 bases at V and 4 bases at J, leaving 4 bases unmatched. This CDR3 has 15 amino acids.

Many counts were recorded for this clonotype. This rearrangement joins TRBV29-1 to TRBJ2-1; D is unclear. V dropped 7 bases and J dropped 7 bases, with 8 bases sitting between them. The CDR3 runs 10 residues. Germline CDR1 is SQVTM and CDR2 is ANQGSEA. The CDR3 loop is CSGGGNEQFF. In nucleotides, the CDR3 is TGCAGCGGGGGTGGTAATGAGCAGTTCTTC.

This clonotype was detected only a few times. The J gene is TRBJ2-1, the V gene TRBV6-5; D is possibly TRBD2 (6 bases). The V and J ends lost 7 bases and 9 bases respectively, with 13 bases between them. Germline CDR1 is MNHEY and CDR2 is SVGAGI. The CDR3 sequence is 12 residues long. CDR3 nucleotides: TGTGCCAGCACCTTGGGGGGAGGTGAGCAGTTCTTC. The encoded protein is CASTLGGGEQFF.

In its sample, this clonotype was seen many times. V gene TRBV27 combines with J gene TRBJ1-5, with TRBD1 as a possible D gene (6 bases). The germline V gene encodes CDR1 MNHEY and CDR2 SMNVEV (reference sequence). CDR3 length: 14 residues. Trimming stripped 3 bases from V and 5 bases from J, with 11 bases between. DNA for the CDR3: TGTGCCAGCAGTTTGTCGGGGGGCGATCAGCCCCAGCATTTT. Amino acids: CASSLSGGDQPQHF.

This clonotype was detected a few times. The chain couples TRBV2 to TRBJ2-7; 8 bases line up with TRBD1. CDR3 size: 12 residues. Losses at the gene ends were 6 bases for V and 3 bases for J; bases not matched to a gene: 1. CDR1 is SNHLY and CDR2 is FYNNEI in the germline V gene. Here the CDR3 DNA reads TGTGCCAGCAGACAGGGGGACTACGAGCAGTACTTC. Amino acids: CASRQGDYEQYF.

This clonotype was seen more than once but under ten times. V is TRBV2 and J is TRBJ2-1, with D perhaps TRBD2 (6 bases). V lost 1 base, J lost 1 base, and 8 bases lay in between. This CDR3 contains 15 residues. Germline CDR1 and CDR2: SNHLY and FYNNEI. The CDR3 nucleotides read TGTGCCAGCAGTGAAGGGCGGGAATCCTACAATGAGCAGTTCTTC. Translation gives CASSEGRESYNEQFF. Full variable domain (remainder filled in from reference TRBV2 and TRBJ2-1): EPEVTQTPSHQVTQMGQEVILRCVPISNHLYFYWYRQILGQKVEFLVSFYNNEISEKSEIFDDQFSVERPDGSNFTLKIRSTKLEDSAMYFCASSEGRESYNEQFFGPGTRLTVL.

This clonotype occurred a few times. This chain uses TRBV5-1 with TRBJ2-5, with no clear D. The CDR3 spans 18 residues. In germline, CDR1 is SGHRS, CDR2 YFSETQ. V was pared by 0 bases and J by 3 bases, with 21 bases between. This CDR3 reads CASSLAVNRVSPEETQYF. The CDR3, as DNA: TGCGCCAGCAGCTTGGCCGTTAACCGGGTCTCGCCCGAAGAGACCCAGTACTTC.

The chain joins TRBV4-2 to TRBJ2-5, with D perhaps TRBD1 (6 bases). Germline CDR1 LGHNA, CDR2 YNFKEQ. This CDR3 has 14 residues. The V and J ends lost 0 bases and 1 base respectively, with 6 bases between them. The CDR3 DNA reads as TGTGCCAGCAGCCAAGAGGGGGCCCAAGAGACCCAGTACTTC. It encodes CASSQEGAQETQYF.

The chain employs TRBV27 and TRBJ2-2; D is uncertain. Germline values: CDR1 MNHEY, CDR2 SMNVEV (reference sequence). Deletions cut 10 bases from V and 6 bases from J, with 12 bases between. The CDR3 extends over 12 amino acids. CDR3 coding DNA: TGTGCCACCTTGGGTAGATCCGGGGAGCTGTTTTTT. This gives the protein CATLGRSGELFF.

This clonotype was counted many times. This rearrangement joins TRBV5-1 to TRBJ2-7; D uncertain. Trimming cost V 8 bases and J 2 bases, with 14 bases left between them. The CDR3 covers 13 residues. CDR1 is SGHRS and CDR2 is YFSETQ in the germline V gene. This chain's CDR3 is CASRVEEPYEQYF. The CDR3, as DNA: TGCGCCAGTAGAGTGGAAGAGCCCTACGAGCAGTACTTC.

V is TRBV2 and J is TRBJ2-2; D might be TRBD1 (6 bases). CDR1 and CDR2 (germline): SNHLY, FYNNEI. V lost 8 bases, J lost 2 bases, and 15 bases lay in between. The length of the CDR3 is 15 residues. The CDR3 DNA reads TGTGCCAGCGATAGTTTAGGGGGAAACACCGGGGAGCTGTTTTTT. Its translation is CASDSLGGNTGELFF.

CDR3: CASSLLWRSTDTQYF. CDR3 sequence (DNA): TGTGCCAGCAGCTTACTTTGGCGGTCCACAGATACGCAGTATTTT. V and J are TRBV5-4 and TRBJ2-3; D ambiguous. This CDR3 region has 15 residues. Trimming took off 2 bases at V and 2 bases at J, with 12 bases between the two ends. CDR1 SGHNT and CDR2 YYREEE come from the germline V gene (reference sequence).

This clonotype has a handful of counts. The chain has TRBV10-2 and TRBJ2-2, with a tentative D call TRBD1 (5 bases). Germline CDR1 reads WSHSY; CDR2 reads SAAADI. The CDR3 contains 16 residues. The V end was cut by 1 base, the J end by 3 bases, with 12 bases between. For the CDR3, the DNA is TGCGCCAGCAGTGAGTTCAGGGTAATCGACACCGGGGAGCTGTTTTTT. This sequence encodes CASSEFRVIDTGELFF.

This clonotype has a handful of counts. This chain connects TRBV28 to TRBJ2-7; 11 nucleotides agree with TRBD2. Trimming cost V 8 bases and J 6 bases; bases outside gene matches: 9. The CDR3 contains 14 residues. From germline, CDR1 is MDHEN and CDR2 SYDVKM. The CDR3 DNA is TGTGCCAGCCGGGAAACTAGCGGGAGTCGCGAGCAGTACTTC. It encodes CASRETSGSREQYF.

This clonotype was picked up a small number of times. V usage is TRBV20-1 and J usage is TRBJ1-1, with 9 bases fitting TRBD1. Germline values: CDR1 DFQATT, CDR2 SNEGSKA (reference sequence). V shed 3 bases and J 2 bases; nucleotides not matched to a gene: 7. CDR3 size: 15 residues. CDR3 DNA: TGCAGTGCTAGGGATAGGGACAGGGAAAACACTGAAGCTTTCTTT. It translates to CSARDRDRENTEAFF.

This chain connects TRBV29-1 to TRBJ2-7; D gene unclear. The CDR3 covers 13 residues. Germline V gives CDR1 SQVTM, CDR2 ANQGSEA. V was trimmed by 0 bases and J by 5 bases, leaving 11 bases between them. Here the CDR3 DNA reads TGCAGCGTTGAAGATGTTGGAGCCCACGAGCAGTACTTC. It specifies CSVEDVGAHEQYF.

This clonotype was seen only a few times. This chain links TRBV5-6 with TRBJ2-6; no clear D. Trimming left V 4 bases short and J 1 base short, with 12 bases between. This CDR3 region has 16 residues. The germline gives CDR1 SGHDT, CDR2 YYEEEE. For the CDR3, the DNA is TGTGCCAGCAGCCGTTCTCCCGTATCTGGGGCCAACGTCCTGACTTTC. Its protein product is CASSRSPVSGANVLTF. The whole variable domain, remainder taken from reference TRBV5-6 and TRBJ2-6, is DAGVTQSPTHLIKTRGQQVTLRCSPKSGHDTVSWYQQALGQGPQFIFQYYEEEERQRGNFPDRFSGHQFPNYSSELNVNALLLGDSALYLCASSRSPVSGANVLTFGAGSRLTVL.

J is TRBJ2-4 and V is TRBV11-2; either TRBD1 or TRBD2 may fit D (6 bases each). This CDR3 is 17 amino acids long. Trimming pared 7 bases from V and 1 base from J, leaving 20 bases between. Germline V CDR1 and CDR2: SGHAT, FQNNGV. The CDR3 DNA follows: TGTGCCAGCACCTTGGGCCGACTAGGGGGGGCCAAAAACATTCAGTACTTC. Residues: CASTLGRLGGAKNIQYF.

Only a few counts were recorded for this clonotype. The gene calls are TRBV28 and TRBJ2-2; no clear D gene. Per germline, CDR1 MDHEN and CDR2 SYDVKM. This CDR3 region has 13 residues. Trimming pared 6 bases from V and 8 bases from J, leaving 13 bases between. CDR3 in DNA: TGTGCCAGCAGCAACCTACGAGGAGGGGAGCTGTTTTTT. Translation: CASSNLRGGELFF.

This chain links TRBV10-1 with TRBJ2-2, with D hard to call. The V gene lost 6 bases and the J gene lost 7 bases, with 6 bases spanning the gap. This CDR3 spans 11 amino acids. Germline V lookup: CDR1 WNHNN, CDR2 SYGVQD (reference sequence). In DNA form, the CDR3 reads TGCGCCAGCAGCATGAACGGGGAGCTGTTTTTT. Translating it yields CASSMNGELFF.

The V call is TRBV3-1, the J call TRBJ2-1, with D possibly being TRBD1 (5 bases). This CDR3 has 17 residues. Germline loops: CDR1 LGHDT, CDR2 YNNKEL (reference sequence). Trimming took 3 bases from V and 0 from J, leaving 15 bases between them. CDR3 bases: TGTGCCAGCAGCCAGCCCCATAGGGGTAGCTCCTACAATGAGCAGTTCTTC. It specifies CASSQPHRGSSYNEQFF.